These 19 T cell receptor beta chains were all obtained from the same sample, sequenced in a study of blood T cell repertoires in COVID-19. Here immunoSEQ multiplex PCR was the method, and the copy in TCRdb shows in-frame clones only, minus some. The sample lists more than 300,000 clones; more than 75% were seen once. Input material: PBMCs or T cells enriched from blood (not recorded which). These receptors were taken from a young woman who had recovered from COVID-19.

J is TRBJ2-5 and V is TRBV19; TRBD1 might be the D (6 bases). The V gene's germline CDR1 is LNHDA and CDR2 SQIVND (reference sequence). V dropped 8 bases and J dropped 5 bases, with 12 bases sitting between them. The CDR3 sequence is 12 residues long. CDR3 bases: TGTGCCAGTCTTAGGGGGTGGGAGACCCAGTACTTC. It codes for CASLRGWETQYF.

This clone came up once. In nucleotides, the CDR3 is TGCGCCAGCAGCTTTACAGGACAAGAGACCCAGTACTTC. Protein sequence: CASSFTGQETQYF. V is TRBV5-1 and J is TRBJ2-5, with a tentative D call TRBD1 (5 bases). The CDR3 has 13 amino acids. Germline lookup yields CDR1 SGHRS and CDR2 YFSETQ. With 2 bases removed from V and 2 bases from J, the gap between germline ends came to 7 bases.

The gene calls are TRBV5-6 and TRBJ1-4; D is possibly TRBD1 (6 bases). Germline CDR1 is SGHDT and CDR2 is YYEEEE. The CDR3 runs to 15 residues. The V and J ends lost 3 bases and 5 bases respectively, with 14 bases between them. CDR3 coding DNA: TGTGCCAGCAGCTCGAGGACAGCCCTAAATGAAAAACTGTTTTTT. Its translation is CASSSRTALNEKLFF.

J is TRBJ1-3 and V is TRBV28; TRBD1 matches 10 bases. CDR1 is MDHEN and CDR2 is SYDVKM in the germline V gene. Germline trimming cut 8 bases from V and 12 bases from J; bases unmatched to any gene: 10. The CDR3 loop spans 13 amino acids. CDR3: CASVRQGARGIYF. DNA of the CDR3: TGTGCCAGCGTACGACAGGGGGCGCGGGGCATATATTTT.

This chain joins TRBV5-1 and TRBJ2-1, with 8 positions matching TRBD1. The CDR3 runs to 14 residues. With V trimmed by 4 bases and J by 8 bases, 8 bases remained unmatched. Germline assignment: CDR1 SGHRS and CDR2 YFSETQ. CDR3 DNA: TGCGCCAGCAGCCCTGGACAGGGCAGGGATGAGCAGTTCTTC. This translates into CASSPGQGRDEQFF.

The CDR3 region has the DNA TGTGCTAGTGGTTCGGGTCGGGAGACCCAGTACTTC. As protein: CASGSGRETQYF. The genes are TRBV12-5 and TRBJ2-5; D gene uncertain. The CDR3 length is 12 residues. Germline CDR1 is LGHNT and CDR2 is FRNRAP. Trimming pared 4 bases from V and 5 bases from J, leaving 8 bases between.

This clone was counted a single time. The chain has TRBV28 and TRBJ2-3; D remains ambiguous. The CDR3 contains 15 residues. Between the trimmed V and J ends, which lost 2 bases and 4 bases, there was a span of 13 bases. Germline CDR1 is MDHEN and CDR2 is SYDVKM. The CDR3 DNA sequence: TGTGCCAGCAGTTTAGGCTCTAGTGGCCCAGATACGCAGTATTTT. This gives the protein CASSLGSSGPDTQYF.

V is TRBV25-1 and J is TRBJ2-7, with 10 bases matching TRBD1. Germline V gene lookup returns CDR1 MGHDK and CDR2 SYGVNS. With 5 bases clipped from V and 4 bases from J, the junction kept 11 bases outside the gene matches. The CDR3 covers 16 residues. The DNA for the CDR3 is TGTGCCAGCAGTCCGGGACAGGGGCCTTTCCGATACGAGCAGTACTTC. The encoded protein is CASSPGQGPFRYEQYF.

The chain employs TRBV6-6 and TRBJ2-1, with D uncertain. The CDR3 totals 11 residues. The germline gives CDR1 MNHNY, CDR2 SVGAGI (reference sequence). V gave up 5 bases and J gave up 8 bases, with 7 bases separating them. CDR3 nucleotide sequence: TGTGCCAGCAGTCTTCAGGATGAGCAGTTCTTC. Its protein product is CASSLQDEQFF.

The chain uses TRBV30 and TRBJ2-1; 11 bases are a match to TRBD2. Per germline, CDR1 GTSNPN and CDR2 SVGIG (reference sequence). The CDR3 consists of 15 residues. V was pared by 4 bases and J by 7 bases, with 9 bases of the junction left unmatched. The CDR3 DNA follows: TGTGCCTGGAACCCGGGTAGCGGGAGGGATAATGAGCAGTTCTTC. Translated, it gives CAWNPGSGRDNEQFF.

This sequence joins TRBV27 and TRBJ1-1; D is possibly TRBD1 (6 bases). V was cut by 7 bases and J by 3 bases, with 18 bases left in between. The CDR3 sequence is 15 residues long. The germline V gene encodes CDR1 MNHEY and CDR2 SMNVEV (reference sequence). The CDR3 is CASTNSVTGYTEAFF. The DNA of the CDR3 is TGTGCCAGCACCAATTCCGTTACAGGGTACACTGAAGCTTTCTTT.

This clone was observed a handful of times. V and J are TRBV6-4 and TRBJ2-7; 13 bases match TRBD2. CDR1 and CDR2 (germline): MRHNA, SNTAGT. V shed 10 bases, J shed 3 bases, and the junction held 15 bases outside the gene matches. CDR3 length: 17 amino acids. The CDR3 nucleotides read TGTGCCACCCGGACTAGCGGGAGCAGTGTCCTTCACTACGAGCAGTACTTC. Translating it yields CATRTSGSSVLHYEQYF.

This clone was observed once. The J gene is TRBJ1-2, the V gene TRBV2; 10 bases agree with TRBD1. V lost 6 bases and J lost 4; bases outside the gene matches: 20. Germline V lookup: CDR1 SNHLY, CDR2 FYNNEI. The CDR3 has 19 amino acids. The CDR3 sequence: CASRAITGTGVEAVYGYTF. CDR3 nucleotides: TGTGCCAGCAGAGCAATAACCGGGACAGGGGTTGAAGCGGTCTATGGCTACACCTTC.

The chain uses TRBV7-6 and TRBJ1-6; no reliable D call. Looked up from germline, CDR1 is SGHVS and CDR2 is FNYEAQ. This CDR3 has 13 residues. The V end was cut by 1 base, the J end by 7 bases, with 5 bases between. Here the CDR3 DNA reads TGTGCCAGCAGCTTAGAGGAGAATTCACCCCTCCACTTT. This gives the protein CASSLEENSPLHF.

The V gene is TRBV5-6, the J gene TRBJ2-7; a weak D match, TRBD1 (6 bases). The length of the CDR3 is 14 residues. Trimming removed 2 bases at V and 5 bases at J, with 14 bases between. Germline V lookup: CDR1 SGHDT, CDR2 YYEEEE. Here the CDR3 reads CASSFTGNQHEQYF. The CDR3 bases are TGTGCCAGCAGCTTCACAGGGAATCAACACGAGCAGTACTTC.

The CDR3 coding sequence is TGTGCCAGCAGTTGGTCTGGCGGTGGCTACACCTTC. Protein product: CASSWSGGGYTF. The chain joins TRBV28 to TRBJ1-2; no definite D call. Trimming removed 4 bases from V and 7 bases from J, with 10 bases in between. Looked up from germline, CDR1 is MDHEN and CDR2 is SYDVKM. The CDR3 runs 12 residues.

This chain connects TRBV3-1 (or the pseudogene TRBV3-2) to TRBJ1-1; no reliable D call. This CDR3 spans 14 amino acids. V shed 0 bases and J shed 4 bases, with 9 bases lying between them. The germline CDR1 and CDR2 sequences are LGHDT and YNNKEL (reference sequence). The CDR3 reads CASSQEAVGTEAFF. In DNA form, the CDR3 reads TGTGCCAGCAGCCAAGAGGCGGTCGGCACTGAAGCTTTCTTT.

This rearrangement joins TRBV11-2 to TRBJ2-1, with TRBD2 matching over 16 bases. This CDR3 comprises 17 residues. Germline trimming cut 5 bases from V and 6 bases from J; bases unmatched to any gene: 7. Germline-derived CDR1 and CDR2 are SGHAT and FQNNGV. CDR3 amino acids: CASSPYGTSGRVNEQFF. In nucleotides, the CDR3 is TGTGCCAGCAGCCCTTACGGGACTAGCGGGAGGGTCAATGAGCAGTTCTTC. Full variable domain (outside the CDR3, taken from reference TRBV11-2 and TRBJ2-1): EAGVAQSPRYKIIEKRQSVAFWCNPISGHATLYWYQQILGQGPKLLIQFQNNGVVDDSQLPKDRFSAERLKGVDSTLKIQPAKLEDSAVYLCASSPYGTSGRVNEQFFGPGTRLTVL.

Concerning this clone: Other DNA sequences from this sample encode an identical CDR3 as well. In DNA form, the CDR3 reads TGTGCCAGCAGTTTACAGGGCGAAAAACTGTTTTTT. Encoded protein: CASSLQGEKLFF. This rearrangement joins TRBV28 to TRBJ1-4; possibly TRBD1 for D (5 bases). Germline V CDR1 and CDR2: MDHEN, SYDVKM. The CDR3 contains 12 residues. Trimming cost V 2 bases and J 8 bases, with 6 bases left between them.